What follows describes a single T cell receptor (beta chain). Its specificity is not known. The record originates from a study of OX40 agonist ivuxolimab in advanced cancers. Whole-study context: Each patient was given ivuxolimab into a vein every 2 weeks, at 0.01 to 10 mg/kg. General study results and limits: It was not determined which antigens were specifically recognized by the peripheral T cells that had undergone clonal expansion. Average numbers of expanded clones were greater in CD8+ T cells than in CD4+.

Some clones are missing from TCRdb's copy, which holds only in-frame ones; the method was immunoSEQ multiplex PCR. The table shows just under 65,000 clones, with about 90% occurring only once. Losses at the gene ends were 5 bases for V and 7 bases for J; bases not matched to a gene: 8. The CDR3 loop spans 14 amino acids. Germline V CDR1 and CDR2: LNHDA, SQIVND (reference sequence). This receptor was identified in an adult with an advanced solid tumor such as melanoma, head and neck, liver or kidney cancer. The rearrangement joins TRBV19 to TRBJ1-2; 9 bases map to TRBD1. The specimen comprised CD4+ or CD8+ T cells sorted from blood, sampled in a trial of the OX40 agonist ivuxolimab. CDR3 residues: CASSARDRVSGYTF. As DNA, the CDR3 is TGTGCCAGTAGTGCCCGGGACAGGGTGTCTGGCTACACCTTC.